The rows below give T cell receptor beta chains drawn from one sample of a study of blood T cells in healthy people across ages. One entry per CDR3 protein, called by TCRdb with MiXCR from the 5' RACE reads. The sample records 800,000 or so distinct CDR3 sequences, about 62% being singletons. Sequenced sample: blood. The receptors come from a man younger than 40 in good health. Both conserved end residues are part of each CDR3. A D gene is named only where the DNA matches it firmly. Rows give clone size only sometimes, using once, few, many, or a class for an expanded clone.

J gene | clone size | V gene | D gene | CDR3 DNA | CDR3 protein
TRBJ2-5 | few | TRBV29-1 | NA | TGCAGCGTTGAAGATATGGGACGGGGGCTCGGGACCCAGTACTTC | CSVEDMGRGLGTQYF
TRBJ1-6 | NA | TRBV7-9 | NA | TGTGCCAGCAGCCCTCAACTAGGAAATTCACCCCTCCACTTT | CASSPQLGNSPLHF
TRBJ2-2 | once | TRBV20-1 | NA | TGCAGTGCTAGATCTGGCCGGGGTAGACTGTTTTTT | CSARSGRGRLFF
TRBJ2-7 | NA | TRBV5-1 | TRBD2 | TGCGCCAGCAGCGCGGGACTAGAAATCTACGAGCAGTACTTC | CASSAGLEIYEQYF
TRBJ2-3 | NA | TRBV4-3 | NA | TGCGCCAGCAGCCACGGACTTAGGACCTCAGATACGCAGTATTTT | CASSHGLRTSDTQYF
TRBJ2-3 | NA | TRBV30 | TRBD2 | TGTGCCTGGAGTCTAACGGGGGGGTCTCCGGATACGCAGTATTTT | CAWSLTGGSPDTQYF
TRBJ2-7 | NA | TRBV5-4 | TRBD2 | TGTGCCAGCAGCTTGGGACTAGCGGGACAGAGTAGCTCCTACGAGCAGTACTTC | CASSLGLAGQSSSYEQYF
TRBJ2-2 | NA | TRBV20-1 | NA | TGCAGTGCTAGAGAGGCGAGTCGGGCCGGGGAGCTGTTTTTT | CSAREASRAGELFF
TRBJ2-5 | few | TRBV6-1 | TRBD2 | TGTGCCAGCAGTACTAGCGGGGGGTCACAAGAGACCCAGTACTTC | CASSTSGGSQETQYF
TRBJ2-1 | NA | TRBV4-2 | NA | TGTGCCAGCAGCCATTCGAGCTCCGGGATCGTGGGGTACAATGAGCAGTTCTTC | CASSHSSSGIVGYNEQFF
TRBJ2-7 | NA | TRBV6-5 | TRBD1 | TGTGCCAGCAGTTCGCGGACAGGGATGAACGAGCAGTACTTC | CASSSRTGMNEQYF
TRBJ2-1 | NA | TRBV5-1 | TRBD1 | TGCGCCAGCACCCGGACAGGGGGCAATGAGCAGTTCTTC | CASTRTGGNEQFF
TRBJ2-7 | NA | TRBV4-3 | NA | TGCGCCAGCAGCCAAGATTTTGGAGGGGCTAGCTACTCCTACGAGCAGTACTTC | CASSQDFGGASYSYEQYF
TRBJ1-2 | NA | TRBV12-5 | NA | TGTGCTAGTGGTTTGGGAGCCGGTGGCTACACCTTC | CASGLGAGGYTF
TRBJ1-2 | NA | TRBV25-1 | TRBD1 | TGTGCCAGCAGTGGGGGGCCTGGACAGGAAGGGCTAGGCTATGGCTACACCTTC | CASSGGPGQEGLGYGYTF
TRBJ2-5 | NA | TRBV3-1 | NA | TGTGCCAGCAGCCAAGCCTGGGCATCAATGAGTCAAGAGACCCAGTACTTC | CASSQAWASMSQETQYF
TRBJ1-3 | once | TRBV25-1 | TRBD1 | TGTGCCAGCAGTGACTTGAGGACAGGGGACGGAAACACCATATATTTT | CASSDLRTGDGNTIYF
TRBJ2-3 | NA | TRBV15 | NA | TGTGCCTCCAGCAGAGTTGGGGTTAGCACAGATACGCAGTATTTT | CASSRVGVSTDTQYF
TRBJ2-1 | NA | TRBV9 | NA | TGTGCCAGCAGCTTAGGGCCGGAGAGGAATGAGCAGTTCTTC | CASSLGPERNEQFF
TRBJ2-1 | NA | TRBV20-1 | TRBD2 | TGCAGTGCCCCGGGACATAGCGGGAGCTTTTCCAATGAGCAGTTCTTC | CSAPGHSGSFSNEQFF
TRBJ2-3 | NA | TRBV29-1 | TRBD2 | TGCAGCGTTGGGCGGGGGGGCACAGATACGCAGTATTTT | CSVGRGGTDTQYF
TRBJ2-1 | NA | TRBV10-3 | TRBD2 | TGTGCCATCATGCCCGGGACTAGCGGGGGGGCCTCTTACAATGAGCAGTTCTTC | CAIMPGTSGGASYNEQFF
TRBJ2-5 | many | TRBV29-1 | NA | TGCAGCGTTGTTATCACAGGTGGATGGACCCAGTACTTC | CSVVITGGWTQYF
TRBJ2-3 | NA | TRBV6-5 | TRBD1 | TGTGCCAGCAGTTACTCGGGCAGGGGGCGAGATACGCAGTATTTT | CASSYSGRGRDTQYF
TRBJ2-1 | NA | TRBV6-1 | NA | TGTGCTAGCCGCAGAACCGGGATCCACGGCGTCAATGAGCAGTTCTTC | CASRRTGIHGVNEQFF
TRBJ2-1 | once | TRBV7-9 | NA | TGTGCCAGCAGCTTAGCGCTGGGGTCTGGGAATGAGCAGTTCTTC | CASSLALGSGNEQFF
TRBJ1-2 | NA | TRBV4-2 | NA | TGTGCCAGCAGCCATGGGGAGGGGGGGGCGAACTATGGCTACACCTTC | CASSHGEGGANYGYTF
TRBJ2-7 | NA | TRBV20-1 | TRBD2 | TGCAGTGCTAGCCGGACTAGCGGATCCTACGAGCAGTACTTC | CSASRTSGSYEQYF
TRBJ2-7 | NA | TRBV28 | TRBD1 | TGTGCCAGCAGTTCCGGACAGGGTGTCGAGCAGTACTTC | CASSSGQGVEQYF
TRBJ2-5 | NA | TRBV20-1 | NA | TGCAGTGCTACCAAAGAAGAAGAGACCCAGTACTTC | CSATKEEETQYF
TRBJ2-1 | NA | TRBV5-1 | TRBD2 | TGCGCCAGCAGCCAGCCCTCTAGCGGGGGATCCTACAATGAGCAGTTCTTC | CASSQPSSGGSYNEQFF
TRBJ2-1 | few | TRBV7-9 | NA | TGTGCCAGCAGCTTAAAGGACTTAGTAATAGGTGAGCAGTTCTTC | CASSLKDLVIGEQFF
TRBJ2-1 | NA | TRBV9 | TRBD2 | TGTGCCAGCAGCGTAGGCCTAGCGGGGGGAAGGAGAGAGCAGTTCTTC | CASSVGLAGGRREQFF
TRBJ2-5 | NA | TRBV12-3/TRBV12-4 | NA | TGTGCCAGCAGTTTACAGGGCTGGAGGGAGACCCAGTACTTC | CASSLQGWRETQYF
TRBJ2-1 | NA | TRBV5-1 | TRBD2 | TGCGCCAGCAGCCCCCTAACTAGCGGGGGCACGGGGGAGCAGTTCTTC | CASSPLTSGGTGEQFF
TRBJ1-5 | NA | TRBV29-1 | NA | TGCAGCGTTAATACAGGGTTCAATCAGCCCCAGCATTTT | CSVNTGFNQPQHF
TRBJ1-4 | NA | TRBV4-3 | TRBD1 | TGCGCCAGCAGCCGCTTCACAGGGGGCGCGAATGAAAAACTGTTTTTT | CASSRFTGGANEKLFF
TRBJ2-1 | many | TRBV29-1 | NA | TGCAGCCTCGAGGGGGATAAGAATGAGCAGTTCTTC | CSLEGDKNEQFF
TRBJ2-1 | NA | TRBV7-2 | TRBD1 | TGTGCCAGCAGCCCCAGACAGGGTCGGCCCAATGAGCAGTTCTTC | CASSPRQGRPNEQFF
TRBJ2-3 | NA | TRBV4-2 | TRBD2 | TGTGCCAGCAGCCAAACTAGCGGGGGGGCGGGCACAGATACGCAGTATTTT | CASSQTSGGAGTDTQYF
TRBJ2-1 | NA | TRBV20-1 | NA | TGCAGTGCTAGAGCTGGCGGGCTCGCACAGGTGAATGAGCAGTTCTTC | CSARAGGLAQVNEQFF
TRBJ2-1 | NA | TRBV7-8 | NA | TGTGCCAGCAGCCCAGGGACAATGATCGGCAATGAGCAGTTCTTC | CASSPGTMIGNEQFF
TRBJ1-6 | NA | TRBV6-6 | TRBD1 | TGTGCCAGCAGCCTGAACAGGGGCTATAATTCACCCCTCCACTTT | CASSLNRGYNSPLHF
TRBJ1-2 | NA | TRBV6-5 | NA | TGTGCCAGCACGAGGGGGGTTAACTATGGCTACACCTTC | CASTRGVNYGYTF
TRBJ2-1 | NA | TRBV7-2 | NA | TGTGCCAGCAGCTTTGGGGGTACCCACAATGAGCAGTTCTTC | CASSFGGTHNEQFF
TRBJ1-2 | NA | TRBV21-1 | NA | TGTGCCAACCCGCTTGTCCCGGGACAGGGGAGTTATGGCTACACCTTC | CANPLVPGQGSYGYTF
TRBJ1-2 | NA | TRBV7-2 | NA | TGTGCCAGCAGCTTAGTTGGGGTAATGGGCTATGGCTACACCTTC | CASSLVGVMGYGYTF
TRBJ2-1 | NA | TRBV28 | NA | TGTGCCAGCCCCCGGGATGGGGTGGGGACCTACAATGAGCAGTTCTTC | CASPRDGVGTYNEQFF
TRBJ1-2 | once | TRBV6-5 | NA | TGTGCCAGCAGTTTTCACATGGGGGGGAAAGGCTACACCTTC | CASSFHMGGKGYTF
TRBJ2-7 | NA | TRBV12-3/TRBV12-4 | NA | TGTGCCAGCAGTTCCGGGGACGCCGCCTACAATGAGCAGTACTTC | CASSSGDAAYNEQYF
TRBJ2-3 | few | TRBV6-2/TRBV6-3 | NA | TGTGCCAGCAGTTACGGGGACCCCGATTACACAGATACGCAGTATTTT | CASSYGDPDYTDTQYF
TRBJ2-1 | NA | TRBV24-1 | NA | TGTGCCACCAGTCCGTACGGGAACAATGAGCAGTTCTTC | CATSPYGNNEQFF
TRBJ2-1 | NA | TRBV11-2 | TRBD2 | TGTGCCAGCAGCACGGGACTAGCGGGGGGGTGGGGGAATGAGCAGTTCTTC | CASSTGLAGGWGNEQFF
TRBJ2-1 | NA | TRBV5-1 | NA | TGCGCCAGCAGCCCTGACAGTCCCTTCTACAATGAGCAGTTCTTC | CASSPDSPFYNEQFF
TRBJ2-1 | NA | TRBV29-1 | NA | TGCAGCGTTGAAGATCAGGCAGGGGGGGGGTGGGATGAGCAGTTCTTC | CSVEDQAGGGWDEQFF